Shown below are 30 T cell receptor beta chains from a single sample sequenced in a study of T cell responses to AZD1222 COVID-19 vaccine. Assay used: immunoSEQ multiplex PCR; TCRdb lists only in-frame clones, some missing. The sample has some 120,000 clones, 91% seen once; the top ten hold roughly 3%. The specimen comprised peripheral blood, sampled on day 0 of AZD1222 vaccination. The receptors shown here come from an adult in good health.

V usage is TRBV6-5 and J usage is TRBJ1-5; 9 positions match TRBD1. The trim removed 5 bases at V and 6 bases at J, leaving 8 bases unmatched. The germline CDR1 and CDR2 sequences are MNHEY and SVGAGI. This CDR3 is 15 amino acids long. The CDR3 protein is CASSPGQGLGQPQHF. In DNA, the CDR3 is TGTGCCAGCAGTCCCGGACAGGGGTTGGGTCAGCCCCAGCATTTT.

This chain links TRBV6-5 with TRBJ2-3, with 7 bases that match TRBD2. This CDR3 has 12 residues. Unmatched junction bases numbered 5, after V lost 10 bases and J lost 4 bases. The germline V gene has CDR1 MNHEY and CDR2 SVGAGI. Here the CDR3 reads CAILLASDTQYF. The CDR3 bases are TGTGCCATCCTACTAGCGTCAGATACGCAGTATTTT.

The rearrangement joins TRBV5-1 to TRBJ2-1; 11 nucleotides agree with TRBD2. The germline V gene has CDR1 SGHRS and CDR2 YFSETQ. V shed 2 bases and J 4 bases; nucleotides not matched to a gene: 8. This CDR3 contains 17 residues. The CDR3 DNA reads TGCGCCAGCAGCTTCTTTAGCGGGAGGGCCGGTTACAATGAGCAGTTCTTC. Protein: CASSFFSGRAGYNEQFF.

V and J are TRBV24-1 and TRBJ2-1, with 9 bases that match TRBD1. The CDR3 is 16 amino acids. CDR1 and CDR2 (germline): KGHDR, SFDVKD. The V and J ends lost 1 base and 6 bases, in that order; junction bases with no gene match: 6. The CDR3 DNA follows: TGTGCCACCAGTGATTTTCTCGGGACAGGGAGCAATGAGCAGTTCTTC. Translated, it gives CATSDFLGTGSNEQFF.

V and J are TRBV7-8 and TRBJ2-1; 7 bases line up with TRBD1. This CDR3 is built from 15 residues. Per the germline V gene, CDR1 is SGHVS and CDR2 is FQNEAQ. V dropped 5 bases and J dropped 2; count of bases not matched to a gene: 6. The CDR3 nucleotides are TGTGCCAGCAGCGTCCACAGGGGACCCTACAATGAGCAGTTCTTC. This gives the protein CASSVHRGPYNEQFF.

V gene TRBV5-4 combines with J gene TRBJ1-6; 7 positions match TRBD1. The germline CDR1 and CDR2 sequences are SGHNT and YYREEE (reference sequence). The CDR3 consists of 14 residues. V was pared by 4 bases and J by 14 bases, with 12 bases of the junction left unmatched. CDR3 region: CASSPIDREEALHF. The CDR3 DNA reads TGTGCCAGCAGCCCTATCGACAGGGAGGAGGCCCTCCACTTT.

Written as DNA, the CDR3 is TGTGCCAGCAGTCCTCAAATGGCGGTTCAGCCCCAGCATTTT. Residues: CASSPQMAVQPQHF. This rearrangement joins TRBV27 to TRBJ1-5; D ambiguous. Germline loops: CDR1 MNHEY, CDR2 SMNVEV (reference sequence). Trimming removed 5 bases from V and 6 bases from J, with 14 bases in between. There are 14 residues in the CDR3.

The chain couples TRBV4-3 to TRBJ1-6, with D possibly being TRBD1 (5 bases). V lost 4 bases and J lost 10, with 14 bases in between. The CDR3 length is 14 residues. Germline V gene data show CDR1 as LGHNA and CDR2 as YSLEER. CDR3 coding DNA: TGCGCCAGCAGCCTCCCGGGGGTAGGGTCACCCCTCCACTTT. It encodes CASSLPGVGSPLHF.

This clone was seen once. The V gene is TRBV18, the J gene TRBJ2-2; no clear D gene. V gave up 0 bases and J gave up 9 bases, with 11 bases separating them. This CDR3 spans 14 amino acids. Germline V gene lookup returns CDR1 KGHSH and CDR2 LQKENI. CDR3 nucleotide sequence: TGTGCCAGCTCACCACCTGTGGGTCGGCGGGAGCTGTTTTTT. Amino acids: CASSPPVGRRELFF.

The genes are TRBV5-1 and TRBJ1-4, with unresolved D. Looked up from germline, CDR1 is SGHRS and CDR2 is YFSETQ. Trimming stripped 9 bases from V and 4 bases from J, with 16 bases between. This CDR3 spans 14 amino acids. CDR3 coding DNA: TGCGCCACCTCGATCTTTGGCCGTAATGAAAAACTGTTTTTT. Translated, it gives CATSIFGRNEKLFF.

This clone was found a few times. The rearrangement uses TRBV25-1 and TRBJ1-2; tentatively, D is TRBD1 (6 bases). The CDR3 contains 13 residues. Germline CDR1 and CDR2: MGHDK and SYGVNS. Deletions cut 6 bases from V and 5 bases from J, with 13 bases between. CDR3 in amino acids: CASRREQGYGYTF. The CDR3 DNA is TGTGCCAGCAGGCGAGAACAGGGTTATGGCTACACCTTC.

This chain joins TRBV25-1 and TRBJ2-6; no reliable D call. V was clipped by 2 bases and J by 4 bases, with 9 bases between them. This CDR3 is 15 amino acids long. CDR1 is MGHDK and CDR2 is SYGVNS in the germline V gene. The CDR3 loop reads CASSEHSSGANVLTF. Written as DNA, the CDR3 is TGTGCCAGCAGTGAACATTCTTCCGGGGCCAACGTCCTGACTTTC. Complete variable domain (other parts from reference TRBV25-1 and TRBJ2-6): EADIYQTPRYLVIGTGKKITLECSQTMGHDKMYWYQQDPGMELHLIHYSYGVNSTEKGDLSSESTVSRIRTEHFPLTLESARPSHTSQYLCASSEHSSGANVLTFGAGSRLTVL.

V gene TRBV13 combines with J gene TRBJ1-1; no reliable D call. Germline CDR1 and CDR2: PRHDT and FYEKMQ (reference sequence). This CDR3 comprises 17 residues. Trimming shortened V by 1 base and J by 0 bases, and 15 bases separated the two germline ends. CDR3 DNA sequence: TGTGCCAGCAGCTTAGCATCTAGTTTGTGGGTGAACACTGAAGCTTTCTTT. Its translation: CASSLASSLWVNTEAFF.

V is TRBV7-8 and J is TRBJ1-5, with D possibly TRBD1 on 5 matching bases. Germline CDR1 and CDR2: SGHVS and FQNEAQ. The CDR3 is 15 residues long. V was pared by 1 base and J by 2 bases, with 9 bases between. In nucleotides, the CDR3 is TGTGCCAGCAGCTTAGATGAAGGGGGCAATCAGCCCCAGCATTTT. As protein: CASSLDEGGNQPQHF.

The chain combines TRBV4-3 with TRBJ1-1, with 9 bases that match TRBD1. Trimming cost V 5 bases and J 5 bases; bases outside gene matches: 6. This CDR3 spans 14 amino acids. In germline, CDR1 is LGHNA, CDR2 YSLEER. CDR3 sequence reads: CASSYGTGMTEAFF. In DNA, the CDR3 is TGCGCCAGCAGCTACGGGACAGGGATGACTGAAGCTTTCTTT.

The CDR3 region has the DNA TGCGCCAGCAGCCCTAAGCCTATTAGCGGGGGGCGCACAGATACGCAGTATTTT. This codes for CASSPKPISGGRTDTQYF. The chain is built from TRBV5-1 and TRBJ2-3; 10 nucleotides match TRBD2. Germline CDR1 reads SGHRS; CDR2 reads YFSETQ. J was trimmed by 1 base and V by 4 bases; bases with no gene match: 12. The CDR3 sequence is 18 residues long. Based on the CDR3 plus reference TRBV5-1 and TRBJ2-3, the full variable domain is KAGVTQTPRYLIKTRGQQVTLSCSPISGHRSVSWYQQTPGQGLQFLFEYFSETQRNKGNFPGRFSGRQFSNSRSEMNVSTLELGDSALYLCASSPKPISGGRTDTQYFGPGTRLTVL.

The chain is built from TRBV19 and TRBJ1-6; tentatively, D is TRBD1 (5 bases). CDR3 length: 16 residues. Germline V lookup: CDR1 LNHDA, CDR2 SQIVND (reference sequence). V was trimmed by 4 bases and J by 7 bases, leaving 17 bases between them. The CDR3 bases are TGTGCCAGTAGTACCTTTGGACGCGAGGGGAATTCACCCCTCCACTTT. Translated: CASSTFGREGNSPLHF.

This sequence joins TRBV10-3 and TRBJ2-7; no clear D. The CDR3 length is 11 residues. Per the germline V gene, CDR1 is ENHRY and CDR2 is SYGVKD. Between the trimmed V and J ends, which lost 4 bases and 4 bases, there was a span of 5 bases. The CDR3 DNA reads as TGTGCCATCAGTGGGGAATACGAGCAGTACTTC. It codes for CAISGEYEQYF.

The chain links TRBV12-3 or TRBV12-4 to TRBJ1-1; D ambiguous. V lost 7 bases to trimming and J lost 4 bases, with 13 bases between them. CDR3 size: 13 residues. DNA for the CDR3: TGTGCCAGCACCTTCCGGAGTGCCACTGAAGCTTTCTTT. This gives the protein CASTFRSATEAFF.

This chain connects TRBV4-1 to TRBJ1-2; 7 bases map to TRBD1. There are 15 residues in the CDR3. V lost 3 bases and J lost 3; bases outside the gene matches: 7. Germline values: CDR1 MGHRA, CDR2 YSYEKL. As DNA, the CDR3 is TGCGCCAGCAGCCACACAGGGACAGTGGACTATGGCTACACCTTC. Its translation is CASSHTGTVDYGYTF.

DNA for the CDR3: TGTGCCAGCAACCTAGCGGGAGAGGTGGATACGCAGTATTTT. This translates into CASNLAGEVDTQYF. V is TRBV2 and J is TRBJ2-3, with TRBD2 matching over 10 bases. This CDR3 is 14 amino acids long. V was clipped by 7 bases and J by 6 bases; unmatched bases: 7. Germline lookup yields CDR1 SNHLY and CDR2 FYNNEI.

The rearrangement joins TRBV12-3 or TRBV12-4 to TRBJ1-1; tentative D call: TRBD1 (5 bases). The CDR3 runs to 12 residues. Between the trimmed V and J ends, which lost 5 bases and 8 bases, there was a span of 12 bases. The CDR3 loop is CASSRTPGEAFF. The CDR3 DNA follows: TGTGCCAGCAGTAGAACCCCAGGGGAAGCTTTCTTT.

The gene calls are TRBV3-1 (or the pseudogene TRBV3-2) and TRBJ2-7; no definite D call. This CDR3 region has 13 residues. Trimming shortened V by 3 bases and J by 4 bases, and 10 bases separated the two germline ends. Germline CDR1 reads LGHDT; CDR2 reads YNNKEL (reference sequence). The CDR3 sequence: CASSQDPRYEQYF. DNA of the CDR3: TGTGCCAGCAGCCAGGATCCCAGGTACGAGCAGTACTTC.

In its sample, this clone was seen once. The chain employs TRBV4-2 and TRBJ1-4; D is undetermined. The V end was cut by 4 bases, the J end by 7 bases, with 13 bases between. The CDR3 sequence is 14 residues long. Germline V gene lookup returns CDR1 LGHNA and CDR2 YNFKEQ. In DNA form, the CDR3 reads TGTGCCAGCAGCCCACAGTCGGTTGGTGAAAAACTGTTTTTT. Translated: CASSPQSVGEKLFF.

This chain links TRBV29-1 with TRBJ2-1; no clear D gene. Germline CDR1 SQVTM, CDR2 ANQGSEA. Between the trimmed V and J ends, which lost 5 bases and 2 bases, there was a span of 10 bases. This CDR3 is built from 13 residues. CDR3 in amino acids: CSVLEPAYNEQFF. The CDR3 DNA reads as TGCAGCGTTCTCGAGCCTGCCTACAATGAGCAGTTCTTC.

The rearrangement joins TRBV2 to TRBJ2-7; weak D call: TRBD1 (5 bases). This CDR3 has 12 amino acids. Trimming left V 4 bases short and J 12 bases short, with 16 bases between. The germline gives CDR1 SNHLY, CDR2 FYNNEI. CDR3 loop: CASSVGHDVAYF. As DNA, the CDR3 is TGTGCCAGCAGTGTAGGACACGACGTGGCGTACTTC. Combining the CDR3 with reference TRBV2 and TRBJ2-7 gives the whole variable domain EPEVTQTPSHQVTQMGQEVILRCVPISNHLYFYWYRQILGQKVEFLVSFYNNEISEKSEIFDDQFSVERPDGSNFTLKIRSTKLEDSAMYFCASSVGHDVAYFGPGTRLTVT.

CDR3 loop: CASSQEARWGELFF. In DNA form, the CDR3 reads TGCGCCAGCAGCCAAGAAGCACGGTGGGGGGAACTGTTTTTT. The chain carries TRBV4-3 and TRBJ1-4; maybe TRBD1 (5 bases). Per the germline V gene, CDR1 is LGHNA and CDR2 is YSLEER. Between the trimmed V and J ends, which lost 0 bases and 12 bases, there was a span of 14 bases. The CDR3 covers 14 residues.

The chain uses TRBV19 and TRBJ1-4, with D perhaps TRBD1 (6 bases). The CDR3 consists of 13 residues. Germline V lookup: CDR1 LNHDA, CDR2 SQIVND (reference sequence). V lost 5 bases and J lost 5, with 9 bases in between. CDR3: CASSLGQNEKLFF. CDR3 DNA sequence: TGTGCCAGTAGTCTCGGACAGAATGAAAAACTGTTTTTT. The whole variable domain, filled in from reference TRBV19 and TRBJ1-4, reads DGGITQSPKYLFRKEGQNVTLSCEQNLNHDAMYWYRQDPGQGLRLIYYSQIVNDFQKGDIAEGYSVSREKKESFPLTVTSAQKNPTAFYLCASSLGQNEKLFFGSGTQLSVL.

This chain uses TRBV6-5 with TRBJ1-4; the match to TRBD1 covers 8 bases. The V gene's germline CDR1 is MNHEY and CDR2 SVGAGI. Trimming cost V 6 bases and J 8 bases; bases outside gene matches: 8. The CDR3 covers 14 residues. CDR3 in DNA: TGTGCCAGCAGACCCGGACAGGGACGGGAAAAACTGTTTTTT. Its translation: CASRPGQGREKLFF.

V and J are TRBV7-9 and TRBJ1-6, with a possible D match to TRBD1 (6 bases). Germline V gives CDR1 SEHNR, CDR2 FQNEAQ (reference sequence). This CDR3 comprises 14 residues. The germline V and J ends were trimmed by 5 bases and 8 bases, with 13 bases remaining between them. CDR3 region: CASSLDSDYSPLHF. CDR3 bases: TGTGCCAGCAGCCTGGACAGCGATTATTCACCCCTCCACTTT.